This T cell receptor (beta chain) was observed in a study of T cells of healthy individuals. V was pared by 4 bases and J by 2 bases, with 12 bases between. The germline gives CDR1 SGHVS, CDR2 FNYEAQ. The length of the CDR3 is 14 residues. This clonotype has more than one count but fewer than ten. TCRdb reanalysed the 5' RACE reads using MiXCR and keeps one entry per CDR3 protein. The sample lists 40,000 to 60,000 distinct CDR3 sequences, under 15% occurring once. The V call is TRBV7-6, the J call TRBJ2-7; D is undetermined. The clonotype was recovered from a human donor in good health. The CDR3 sequence: CASSSLGGPYEQYF. CDR3 DNA sequence: TGTGCCAGCAGCTCCCTGGGTGGTCCCTACGAGCAGTACTTC.